This TCR beta chain was sequenced in a study of T cell repertoires in cytomegalovirus infection (dated 2019 in TCRdb). As for the study more broadly: The peptide stimulations were aimed at well-studied HLA-B-restricted epitopes as well as recently identified HLA-C-restricted CMV epitopes, whose presentation resists viral immunomodulation. Donor HLA type was relevant to the analysis, as public TCR beta signatures indicated carriage of CMV infection together with the matching HLA type.

As to this clonotype: Its antigen target is currently unknown. Per-nucleotide qualities are absent, and no much larger clonotype sits a single base away.

Taken with the paper, the label for treatment or condition translates to: in vitro stimulation with specific CMV peptide epitopes to enrich CMV-specific T cells. The sequencer listed for this sample is Illumina HiSeq 1500. TCRdb cleaned the public reads at Q25 with fastp, built clones with MiXCR and kept in-frame beta chains. Every entry covers one CDR3 protein and lists the most common genes and DNA from its rows. In this sample the table shows 830,000 or so distinct CDR3 sequences, 32% of which occur a single time. The ten largest clones take up 9.5% to 15% of the sample. V is reduced by 1 base and J by 5 bases, leaving a spacing of 12 bases between them. CDR1 SGHVS and CDR2 FQNEAQ were looked up in the germline V gene. The cysteine opens and the phenylalanine closes a CDR3 of 16 amino acids. Just CDR3 DNA is preserved here, 48 bases in frame from base 1. Points the paper makes about the study in general: The ex vivo response was dominated by HLA-C-restricted CMV-specific TCR beta clonotypes, which also provided the single most frequent clonotype in two of eight donors. Carriers of CMV infection plus the relevant HLA type were discriminated by the cumulative frequency of public TCR beta family members in the study cohort and in an independent roughly 380-donor cohort.

The material was cultured CD8+ T cells from PBMCs, obtained from culture after CMV antigen stimulation. The receptor was derived from a human donor in good health (CMV status not recorded). Some clones in this sample may be carry-over from other donors' samples. The receptor chain draws on TRBV7-8 and TRBJ1-6; no D gene call is confident. The DNA sequence is TGTGCCAGCAGCTTAGGGTCCCAGCTTAATAATTCACCCCTCCACTTT. This codes for CASSLGSQLNNSPLHF.